One and the same sample provided the 3 T cell receptor beta chains below, sequenced in a study of graft-versus-host responses after intestinal transplantation. Which antigens these TCRs recognize remains unknown. This table comes from immunoSEQ multiplex PCR, and its TCRdb copy is limited to in-frame clones, with some not included. Here the sample spans more than 75,000 clones, around 93% being singletons. The sequenced sample was unstimulated CD4+ T cells sorted from spleen or lymph node cells, obtained before transplant. The source is a human donor who was the organ donor for an intestinal transplant.

The chain links TRBV19 to TRBJ1-3; 7 nucleotides agree with TRBD1. Losses at the gene ends were 3 bases for V and 6 bases for J; bases not matched to a gene: 8. Germline values: CDR1 LNHDA, CDR2 SQIVND (reference sequence). The CDR3 length is 15 residues. CDR3 nucleotides: TGTGCCAGTAGTATTACCGGGACAGACGCAAACACCATATATTTT. It codes for CASSITGTDANTIYF.

This chain uses TRBV7-8 with TRBJ2-2; D gene ambiguous. The CDR3 consists of 17 residues. CDR1 is SGHVS, CDR2 FQNEAQ, per germline. V was cut by 5 bases and J by 4 bases, with 20 bases left in between. In nucleotides, the CDR3 is TGTGCCAGCAGCCTGCCCCTTTTCTTATTCGGCACCGGGGAGCTGTTTTTT. It is translated as CASSLPLFLFGTGELFF.

The chain is built from TRBV5-8 and TRBJ1-2, with 8 bases fitting TRBD1. This CDR3 has 17 amino acids. V lost 3 bases and J lost 0; bases outside the gene matches: 10. Germline CDR1 and CDR2: SGHTS and YDEGEE. The CDR3 is CASSWGQVPPSNYGYTF. The DNA of the CDR3 is TGTGCCAGCAGCTGGGGACAGGTCCCACCTTCTAACTATGGCTACACCTTC. The full variable domain, completed using reference TRBV5-8 and TRBJ1-2, is EAGVTQSPTHLIKTRGQQATLRCSPISGHTSVYWYQQALGLGLQFLLWYDEGEERNRGNFPPRFSGRQFPNYSSELNVNALELEDSALYLCASSWGQVPPSNYGYTFGSGTRLTVV.